The present entry profiles one T cell receptor (beta chain) with its context. The time point: pre-treatment baseline. At 12 weeks after first infusion, RECIST 1.1 defined response for most patients. The data originate from a study of blood T cell dynamics during melanoma immunotherapy. The wider study: Standard first-line treatment here was pembrolizumab or nivolumab plus ipilimumab in metastatic melanoma.

The repertoire was sequenced with immunoSEQ multiplex PCR; TCRdb's copy has only in-frame clones and lacks some. The data show over 8,500 clones, over 85% seen once. Germline-derived CDR1 and CDR2 are MDHEN and SYDVKM. The V gene end was trimmed by 5 bases and the J gene end by 7 bases; junction bases not matched to a gene: 16. The CDR3 contains 17 residues. This sample comprised blood, obtained from a patient treated with checkpoint blockade. This clonotype originated in a human donor with melanoma. This chain uses TRBV28 with TRBJ2-5; TRBD2 agrees at 10 bases. CDR3 DNA: TGTGCCAGCAGTCGCTATCCGGGACTAGCGAACCAGGGGACCCAGTACTTC. This encodes CASSRYPGLANQGTQYF. The whole variable domain, filled in from reference TRBV28 and TRBJ2-5, reads DVKVTQSSRYLVKRTGEKVFLECVQDMDHENMFWYRQDPGLGLRLIYFSYDVKMKEKGDIPEGYSVSREKKERFSLILESASTNQTSMYLCASSRYPGLANQGTQYFGPGTRLLVL.